This T cell receptor beta chain is from a study of tumor-infiltrating lymphocytes in primary liver carcinoma. Ten or more counts support this clonotype. The V and J ends lost 5 bases and 10 bases respectively, with 9 bases between them. This CDR3 is 11 amino acids long. Germline loops: CDR1 SEHNR, CDR2 FQNEAQ (reference sequence). Researchers generated TCR beta cDNA from about 0.5 ug of total RNA, relying on a constant-region primer. Sequencing libraries for TCR beta derived from three nested multiplex PCR rounds that used slightly modified ARM-PCR. Running around 9 cycles apiece, the first two PCR rounds relied on TRBV1-TRBV30 forward primers together with a C-beta reverse primer. TCRdb reprocessed the multiplex PCR reads with MiXCR, giving one entry per CDR3 protein. The table shows more than 50,000 distinct CDR3 sequences, with around three quarters occurring only once. From approximately 20-30 mg of unsorted bulk tissue, DNA and RNA were co-extracted together. Every patient in the cohort had a primary liver carcinoma. That carcinoma was treated by surgical resection.

The receptor comes from a man aged 35-49 years with primary liver carcinoma and hepatitis B virus infection. Sequenced sample: liver tumor tissue from sampling region 2. Subset defined: tumor region T2, inferior pole. This sequence joins TRBV7-9 and TRBJ2-4; D gene uncertain. As DNA, the CDR3 is TGTGCCAGCAGCAAATCCGGGATTCAGTACTTC. Translating gives CASSKSGIQYF.